This TCR beta chain derives from a study of cytomegalovirus exposure and HLA in healthy donors. Study findings and constraints: Later on, analysis showed that most CMV-associated TCR beta chains appeared to be HLA-restricted.

The CDR3 extends over 12 amino acids. CDR1 is SQVTM, CDR2 ANQGSEA, per germline. The V and J ends lost 6 bases and 6 bases respectively, with 11 bases between them. Regarding this clone: Its antigen is unidentified.

PCR amplification relied on 60 Vbeta primers (plus 13 Jbeta primers). Clones were sequenced by immunoSEQ multiplex PCR, and TCRdb holds only the in-frame ones, with some missing. Of hundreds of thousands of clones in the sample, roughly 68% were seen once. The chain links TRBV29-1 to TRBJ1-4; the D is unclear. This TCR was sampled from a man in his forties or fifties in good health and CMV-seropositive. The material sequenced was PBMCs. In nucleotides, the CDR3 is TGCAGCGTCTCCGCAGGATATGAAAAACTGTTTTTT. Translating gives CSVSAGYEKLFF. The whole variable domain, remainder taken from reference TRBV29-1 and TRBJ1-4, is SAVISQKPSRDICQRGTSLTIQCQVDSQVTMMFWYRQQPGQSLTLIATANQGSEATYESGFVIDKFPISRPNLTFSTLTVSNMSPEDSSIYLCSVSAGYEKLFFGSGTQLSVL.